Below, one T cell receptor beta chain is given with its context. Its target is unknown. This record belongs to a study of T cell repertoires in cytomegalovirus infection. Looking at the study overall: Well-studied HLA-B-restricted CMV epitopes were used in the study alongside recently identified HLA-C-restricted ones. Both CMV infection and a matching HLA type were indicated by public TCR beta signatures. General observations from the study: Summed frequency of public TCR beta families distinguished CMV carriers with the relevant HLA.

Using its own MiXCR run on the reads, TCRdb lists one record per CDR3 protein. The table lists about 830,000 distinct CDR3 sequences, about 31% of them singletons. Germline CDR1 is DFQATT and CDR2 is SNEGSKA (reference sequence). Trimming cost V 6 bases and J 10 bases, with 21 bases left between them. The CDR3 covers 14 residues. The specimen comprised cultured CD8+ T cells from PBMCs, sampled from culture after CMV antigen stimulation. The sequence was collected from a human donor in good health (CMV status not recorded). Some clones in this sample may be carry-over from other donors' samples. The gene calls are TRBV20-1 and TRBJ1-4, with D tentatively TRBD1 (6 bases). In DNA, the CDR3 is TGCAGTGCCCTCCTAGGGGGGGGATCAGGAAAACTGTTTTTT. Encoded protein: CSALLGGGSGKLFF.